This T cell receptor beta chain was observed in a study of cytomegalovirus exposure and HLA in healthy donors. Germline V gives CDR1 MNHEY, CDR2 SMNVEV (reference sequence). The V and J ends lost 2 bases and 4 bases respectively, with 17 bases between them. This CDR3 contains 16 residues. PCR used 60 Vbeta primers and 13 Jbeta primers. Profiled with immunoSEQ multiplex PCR; TCRdb holds only in-frame clones, not every one. The data show about 110,000 clones, with under 80% seen just once and around 5.8% held by the top ten. This clone appeared a few times. The chain combines TRBV27 with TRBJ1-1; tentative D call: TRBD1 (5 bases). Sequenced input: PBMCs. The source of this sequence is a woman between 50 and 59 years old in good health and CMV-seropositive. CDR3 DNA: TGTGCCAGCAGTTTAATTTCTGTCGGGGGGGTCACTGAAGCTTTCTTT. This sequence encodes CASSLISVGGVTEAFF.